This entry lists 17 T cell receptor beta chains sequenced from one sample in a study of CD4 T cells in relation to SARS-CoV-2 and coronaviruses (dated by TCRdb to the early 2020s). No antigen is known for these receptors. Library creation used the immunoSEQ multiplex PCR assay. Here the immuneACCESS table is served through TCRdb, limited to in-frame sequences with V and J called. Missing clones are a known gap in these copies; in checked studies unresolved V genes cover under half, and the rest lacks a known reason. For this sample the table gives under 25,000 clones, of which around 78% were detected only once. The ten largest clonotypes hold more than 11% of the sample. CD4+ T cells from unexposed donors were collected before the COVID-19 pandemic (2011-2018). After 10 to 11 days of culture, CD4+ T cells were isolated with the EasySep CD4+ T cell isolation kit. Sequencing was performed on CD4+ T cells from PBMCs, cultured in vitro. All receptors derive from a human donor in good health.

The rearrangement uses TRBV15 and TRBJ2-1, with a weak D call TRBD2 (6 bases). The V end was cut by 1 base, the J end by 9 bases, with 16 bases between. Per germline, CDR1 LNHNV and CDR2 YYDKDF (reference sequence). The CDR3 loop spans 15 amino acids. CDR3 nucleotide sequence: TGTGCCACCAGCAGAGCGGGTGGCGAAGCGGGTGAGCAGTTCTTC. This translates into CATSRAGGEAGEQFF.

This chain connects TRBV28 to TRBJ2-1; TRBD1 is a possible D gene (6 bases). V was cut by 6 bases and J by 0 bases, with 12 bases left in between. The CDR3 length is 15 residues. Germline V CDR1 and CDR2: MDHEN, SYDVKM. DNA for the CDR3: TGTGCCAGCAGCACCGGGACATTCTCCTACAATGAGCAGTTCTTC. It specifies CASSTGTFSYNEQFF. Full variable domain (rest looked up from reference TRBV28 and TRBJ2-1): DVKVTQSSRYLVKRTGEKVFLECVQDMDHENMFWYRQDPGLGLRLIYFSYDVKMKEKGDIPEGYSVSREKKERFSLILESASTNQTSMYLCASSTGTFSYNEQFFGPGTRLTVL.

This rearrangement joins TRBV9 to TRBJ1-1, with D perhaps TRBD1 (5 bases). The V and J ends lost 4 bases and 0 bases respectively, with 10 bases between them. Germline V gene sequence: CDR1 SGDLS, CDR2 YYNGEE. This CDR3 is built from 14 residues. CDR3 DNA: TGTGCCAGCAGCATCGGGACGGTGAACACTGAAGCTTTCTTT. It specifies CASSIGTVNTEAFF.

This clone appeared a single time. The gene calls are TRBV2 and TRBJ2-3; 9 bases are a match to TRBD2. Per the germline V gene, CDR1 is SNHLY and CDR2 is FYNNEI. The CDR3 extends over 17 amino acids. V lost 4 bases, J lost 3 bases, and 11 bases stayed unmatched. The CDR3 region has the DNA TGTGCCAGCAGTGTGAGGGCGGGAGGGCCTAGTACAGATACGCAGTATTTT. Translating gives CASSVRAGGPSTDTQYF.

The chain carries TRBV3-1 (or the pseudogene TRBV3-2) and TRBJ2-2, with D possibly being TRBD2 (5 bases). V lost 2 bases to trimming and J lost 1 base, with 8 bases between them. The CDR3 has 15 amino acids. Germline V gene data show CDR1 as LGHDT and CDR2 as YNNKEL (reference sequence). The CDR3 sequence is CASSQHSVNTGELFF. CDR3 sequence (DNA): TGTGCCAGCAGCCAACATAGCGTGAACACCGGGGAGCTGTTTTTT.

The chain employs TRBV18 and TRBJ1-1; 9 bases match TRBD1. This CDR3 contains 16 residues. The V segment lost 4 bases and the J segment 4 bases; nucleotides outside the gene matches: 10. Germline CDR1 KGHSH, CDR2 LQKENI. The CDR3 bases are TGTGCCAGCTCACTCCGGACAGGGGTTAAAAGCACTGAAGCTTTCTTT. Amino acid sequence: CASSLRTGVKSTEAFF. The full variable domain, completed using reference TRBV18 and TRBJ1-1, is NAGVMQNPRHLVRRRGQEARLRCSPMKGHSHVYWYRQLPEEGLKFMVYLQKENIIDESGMPKERFSAEFPKEGPSILRIQQVVRGDSAAYFCASSLRTGVKSTEAFFGQGTRLTVV.

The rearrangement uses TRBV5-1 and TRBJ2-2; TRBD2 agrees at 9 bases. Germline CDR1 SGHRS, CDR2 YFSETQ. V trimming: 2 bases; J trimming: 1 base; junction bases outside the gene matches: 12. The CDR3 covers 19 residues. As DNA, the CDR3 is TGCGCCAGCAGCTTTTCAGGCTTAACGACTAGCGGGAACACCGGGGAGCTGTTTTTT. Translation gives CASSFSGLTTSGNTGELFF.

The CDR3 DNA sequence: TGTGCCAGCTCACCCGGACAGGTTGTAGAAAAACTGTTTTTT. It is translated as CASSPGQVVEKLFF. The chain couples TRBV18 to TRBJ1-4, with 7 positions matching TRBD1. V shed 3 bases and J 8 bases; nucleotides not matched to a gene: 6. Germline V lookup: CDR1 KGHSH, CDR2 LQKENI. The CDR3 runs to 14 residues.

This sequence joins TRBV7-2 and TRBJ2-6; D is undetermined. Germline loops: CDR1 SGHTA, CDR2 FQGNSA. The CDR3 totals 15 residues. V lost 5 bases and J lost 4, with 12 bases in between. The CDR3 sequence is CASSRVPWGANVLTF. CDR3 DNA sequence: TGTGCCAGCAGCCGGGTACCGTGGGGGGCCAACGTCCTGACTTTC.

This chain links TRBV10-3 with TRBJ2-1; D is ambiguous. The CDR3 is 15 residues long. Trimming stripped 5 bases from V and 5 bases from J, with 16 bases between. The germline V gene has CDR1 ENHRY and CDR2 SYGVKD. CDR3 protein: CAISSLNLRDNEQFF. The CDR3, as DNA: TGTGCCATCAGTTCCCTAAATCTGAGAGACAATGAGCAGTTCTTC.

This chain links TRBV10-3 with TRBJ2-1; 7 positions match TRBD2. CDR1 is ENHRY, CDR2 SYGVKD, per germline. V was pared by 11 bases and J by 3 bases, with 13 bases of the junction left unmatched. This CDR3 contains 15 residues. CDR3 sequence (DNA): TGTGCCGCCAACACCGGGACTAAGAACTACAATGAGCAGTTCTTC. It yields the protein CAANTGTKNYNEQFF.

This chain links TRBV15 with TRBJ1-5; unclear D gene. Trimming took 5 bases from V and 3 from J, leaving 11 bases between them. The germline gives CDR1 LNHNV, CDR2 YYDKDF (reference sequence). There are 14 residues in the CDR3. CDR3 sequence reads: CATSDRRNNQPQHF. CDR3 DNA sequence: TGTGCCACCAGCGACCGACGGAACAATCAGCCCCAGCATTTT.

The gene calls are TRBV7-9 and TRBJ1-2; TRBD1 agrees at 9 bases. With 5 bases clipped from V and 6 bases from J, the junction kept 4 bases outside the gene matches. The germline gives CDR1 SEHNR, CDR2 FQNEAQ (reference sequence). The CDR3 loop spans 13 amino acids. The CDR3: CASSPWDRDGYTF. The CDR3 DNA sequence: TGTGCCAGCAGCCCCTGGGACAGGGATGGCTACACCTTC. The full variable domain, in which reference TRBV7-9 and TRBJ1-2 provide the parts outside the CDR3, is DTGVSQNPRHKITKRGQNVTFRCDPISEHNRLYWYRQTLGQGPEFLTYFQNEAQLEKSRLLSDRFSAERPKGSFSTLEIQRTEQGDSAMYLCASSPWDRDGYTFGSGTRLTVV.

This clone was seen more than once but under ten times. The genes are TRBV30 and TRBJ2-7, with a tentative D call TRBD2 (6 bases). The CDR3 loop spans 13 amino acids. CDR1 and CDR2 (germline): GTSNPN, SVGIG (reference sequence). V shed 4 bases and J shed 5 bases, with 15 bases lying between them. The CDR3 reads CAWNWRGKHEQYF. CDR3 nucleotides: TGTGCCTGGAATTGGAGGGGCAAACACGAGCAGTACTTC.

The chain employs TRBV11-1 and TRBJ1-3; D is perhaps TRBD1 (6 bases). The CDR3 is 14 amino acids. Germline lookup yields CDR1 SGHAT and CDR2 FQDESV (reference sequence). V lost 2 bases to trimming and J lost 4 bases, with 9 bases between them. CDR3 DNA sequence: TGTGCCAGCAGCTTATCGGGGGCCGGAAACACCATATATTTT. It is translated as CASSLSGAGNTIYF.

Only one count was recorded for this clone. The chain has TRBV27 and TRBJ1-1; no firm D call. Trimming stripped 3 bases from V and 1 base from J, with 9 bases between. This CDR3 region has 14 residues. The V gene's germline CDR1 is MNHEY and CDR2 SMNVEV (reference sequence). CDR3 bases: TGTGCCAGCAGTTTCCTTGGCAGGAACACTGAAGCTTTCTTT. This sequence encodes CASSFLGRNTEAFF.

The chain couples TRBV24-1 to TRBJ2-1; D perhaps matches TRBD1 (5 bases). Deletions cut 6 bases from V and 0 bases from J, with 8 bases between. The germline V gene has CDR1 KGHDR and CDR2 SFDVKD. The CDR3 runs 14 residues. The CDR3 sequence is CATSKQASYNEQFF. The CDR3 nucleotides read TGTGCCACCAGTAAACAGGCCTCCTACAATGAGCAGTTCTTC.